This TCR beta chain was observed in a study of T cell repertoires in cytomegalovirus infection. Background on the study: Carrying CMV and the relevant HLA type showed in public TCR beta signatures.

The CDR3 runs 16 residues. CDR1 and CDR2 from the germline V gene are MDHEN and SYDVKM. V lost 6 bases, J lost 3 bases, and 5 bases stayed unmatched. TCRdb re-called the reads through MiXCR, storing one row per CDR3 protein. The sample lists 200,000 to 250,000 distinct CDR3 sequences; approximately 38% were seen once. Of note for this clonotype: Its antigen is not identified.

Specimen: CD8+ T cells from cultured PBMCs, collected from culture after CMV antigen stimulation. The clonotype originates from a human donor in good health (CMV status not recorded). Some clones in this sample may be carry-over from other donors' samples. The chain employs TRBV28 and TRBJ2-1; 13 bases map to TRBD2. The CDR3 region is CASSLLAGGNYNEQFF. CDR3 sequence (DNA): TGTGCCAGCAGCCTACTAGCGGGAGGGAACTACAATGAGCAGTTCTTC.